This record covers a single T cell receptor beta chain. Its antigen remains unidentified. The data are from a study of T cell responses to AZD1222 COVID-19 vaccine. Study-level findings and limits: Donors skewed white British and female; clonal diversity was possibly underestimated. Just a handful of AZD1222 recipients were seropositive at baseline. An increase in Spike-specific TCR breadth and depth was observed after two AZD1222 doses. Of spike-specific TCRs, nearly half reportedly target regions left unmutated in variants.

Germline CDR1 and CDR2: MNHEY and SVGAGI. The V and J ends lost 11 bases and 8 bases respectively, with 13 bases between them. The CDR3 covers 11 residues. Using immunoSEQ multiplex PCR, the repertoire was profiled, and TCRdb retains in-frame clones only, with some absent. This table holds 75,000 to 95,000 clones, under 95% found once. The chain has TRBV6-5 and TRBJ2-1, with D perhaps TRBD1 or TRBD2 (5 bases each). Sequenced here: peripheral blood, sampled 28 days after the second AZD1222 dose. The sequence was collected from an adult who received the AZD1222 COVID-19 vaccine. CDR3 amino acids: CAAGAAHEQFF. Here the CDR3 DNA reads TGTGCCGCCGGGGCGGCGCATGAGCAGTTCTTC.